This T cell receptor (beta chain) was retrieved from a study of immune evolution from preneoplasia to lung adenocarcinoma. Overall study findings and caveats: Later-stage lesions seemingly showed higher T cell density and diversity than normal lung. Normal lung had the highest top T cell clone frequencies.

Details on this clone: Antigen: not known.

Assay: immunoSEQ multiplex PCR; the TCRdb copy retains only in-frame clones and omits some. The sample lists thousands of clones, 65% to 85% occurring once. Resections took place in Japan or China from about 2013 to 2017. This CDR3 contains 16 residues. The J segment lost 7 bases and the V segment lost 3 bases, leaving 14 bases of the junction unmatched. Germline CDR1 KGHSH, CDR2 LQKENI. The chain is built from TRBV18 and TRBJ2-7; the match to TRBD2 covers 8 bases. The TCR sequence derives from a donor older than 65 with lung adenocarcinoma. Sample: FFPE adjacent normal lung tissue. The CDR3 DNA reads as TGTGCCAGCTCACCCCGACCAGCGGGAGACGTGAAGGAGCAGTACTTC. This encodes CASSPRPAGDVKEQYF.